These T cell receptor beta chains were read from a single sample in a study of neurological immune-mediated disorders. TCRdb reprocessed the 5' RACE reads with MiXCR, giving one entry per CDR3 protein. The sample records over 60,000 distinct CDR3 sequences, less than 6% being singletons. Sequencing used PBMCs. These receptors all stem from a woman in her 50s with multiple sclerosis. Each CDR3 is given with its conserved first and last residue. The order of the fields is V gene, clone size, D gene, J gene, CDR3 DNA, CDR3 protein. D genes are given only for firm matches. Clone sizes are shown as once, few or many counts, or a class when the clone is expanded.

>TRBV2|many|TRBD2|TRBJ2-2
TGTGCCAGCAGACCAAGCGGGGGGGCCGGGGAGCTGTTTTTT
CASRPSGGAGELFF
>TRBV10-3|many|TRBD1|TRBJ2-4
TGTGCCATCAGTAGGGACAGACAAAACATTCAGTACTTC
CAISRDRQNIQYF
>TRBV5-1|many|.|TRBJ2-1
TGCGCCAGCAGCCTGTTGACTAGTCCGGAGCAGTTCTTC
CASSLLTSPEQFF
>TRBV6-1|many|.|TRBJ2-5
TGTGCCAGCAGTGAAGATCCCGGTGGGACCCAGTACTTC
CASSEDPGGTQYF
>TRBV20-1|many|TRBD1|TRBJ2-1
TGCAGTGCCGGTAGAGGGACCGGGACAGGAGCTAATGAGCAGTTCTTC
CSAGRGTGTGANEQFF
>TRBV5-1|many|.|TRBJ2-1
TGCGCCAGCAGCAGGGGGATTCTGAATGAGCAGTTCTTC
CASSRGILNEQFF
>TRBV5-1|few|TRBD2|TRBJ2-3
TGCGCCAGCAGCTTGGCTAGCGGGGAAACAGATACGCAGTATTTT
CASSLASGETDTQYF
>TRBV27|few|.|TRBJ1-6
TGTGCCAGCAGCCTAAACAAGGGACCCCTCAACTTT
CASSLNKGPLNF
>TRBV11-3|many|.|TRBJ2-1
TGTGCCAGCGGCGGGGGCCTGAATGAGCAGTTCTTC
CASGGGLNEQFF
>TRBV20-1|many|.|TRBJ1-2
TGCAGTGCTAGCGAAGCCTCCAATGGCTACACCTTC
CSASEASNGYTF
>TRBV6-2/TRBV6-3|many|.|TRBJ1-1
TGTGCCATCGCCCGTGGGGAGGACAGAGAGAACACTGAAGCTTTCTTT
CAIARGEDRENTEAFF
>TRBV7-2|many|.|TRBJ2-6
TGTGCCAGCAGCTTAGGGCCCTCCGGAGCTGGGGCCAACGTCCTGACTTTC
CASSLGPSGAGANVLTF
>TRBV14|many|.|TRBJ1-4
TGTGCCAGCAGCCAAGGCGCAGGGGTTGCTGAAAAACTGTTTTTT
CASSQGAGVAEKLFF
>TRBV12-3/TRBV12-4|many|.|TRBJ1-6
TGTGCCAGCAGTTTGATGAATTTTAATTCACCCCTCAACTTT
CASSLMNFNSPLNF